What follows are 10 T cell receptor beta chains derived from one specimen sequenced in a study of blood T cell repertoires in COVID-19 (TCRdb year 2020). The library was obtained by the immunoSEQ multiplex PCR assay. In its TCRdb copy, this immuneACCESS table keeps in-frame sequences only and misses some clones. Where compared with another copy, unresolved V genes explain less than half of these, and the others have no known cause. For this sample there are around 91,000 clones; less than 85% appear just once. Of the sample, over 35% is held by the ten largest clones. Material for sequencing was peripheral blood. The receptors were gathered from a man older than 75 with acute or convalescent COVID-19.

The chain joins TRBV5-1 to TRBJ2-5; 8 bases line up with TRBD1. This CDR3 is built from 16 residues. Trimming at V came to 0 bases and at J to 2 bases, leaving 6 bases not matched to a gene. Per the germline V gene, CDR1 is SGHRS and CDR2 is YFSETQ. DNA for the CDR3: TGCGCCAGCAGCTTGGACGGACAGGGTGGGCAAGAGACCCAGTACTTC. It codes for CASSLDGQGGQETQYF.

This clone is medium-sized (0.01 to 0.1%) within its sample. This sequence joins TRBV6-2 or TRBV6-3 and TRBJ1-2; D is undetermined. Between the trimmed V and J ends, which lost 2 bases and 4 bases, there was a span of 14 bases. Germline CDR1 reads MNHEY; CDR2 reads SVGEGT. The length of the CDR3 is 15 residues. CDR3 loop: CASSYEGADIYGYTF. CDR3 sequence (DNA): TGTGCCAGCAGTTACGAGGGTGCAGACATCTATGGCTACACCTTC.

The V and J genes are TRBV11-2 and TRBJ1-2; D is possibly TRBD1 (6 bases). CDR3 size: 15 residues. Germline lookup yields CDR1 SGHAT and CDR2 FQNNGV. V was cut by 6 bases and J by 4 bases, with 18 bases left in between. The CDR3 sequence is CASSRSGQVIYGYTF. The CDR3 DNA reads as TGTGCCAGCAGTCGATCGGGACAAGTAATCTATGGCTACACCTTC.

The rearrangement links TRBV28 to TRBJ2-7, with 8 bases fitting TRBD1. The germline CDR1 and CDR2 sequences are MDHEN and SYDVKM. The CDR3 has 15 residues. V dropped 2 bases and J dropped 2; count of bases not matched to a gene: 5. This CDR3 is CASSLVQGATYEQYF. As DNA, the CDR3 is TGTGCCAGCAGTTTAGTGCAGGGGGCTACCTACGAGCAGTACTTC.

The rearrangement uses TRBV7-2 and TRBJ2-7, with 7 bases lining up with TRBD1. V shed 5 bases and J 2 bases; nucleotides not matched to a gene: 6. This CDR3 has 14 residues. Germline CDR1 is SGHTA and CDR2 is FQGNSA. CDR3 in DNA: TGTGCCAGCAGCACGGGACAGAGAGCCTACGAGCAGTACTTC. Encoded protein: CASSTGQRAYEQYF.

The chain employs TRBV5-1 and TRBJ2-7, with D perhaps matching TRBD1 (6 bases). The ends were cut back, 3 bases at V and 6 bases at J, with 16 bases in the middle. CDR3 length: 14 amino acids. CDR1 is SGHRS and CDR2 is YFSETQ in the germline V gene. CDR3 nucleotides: TGCGCCAGCAGCTCCGGGACAAATTGGCCCGAGCAGTACTTC. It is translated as CASSSGTNWPEQYF.

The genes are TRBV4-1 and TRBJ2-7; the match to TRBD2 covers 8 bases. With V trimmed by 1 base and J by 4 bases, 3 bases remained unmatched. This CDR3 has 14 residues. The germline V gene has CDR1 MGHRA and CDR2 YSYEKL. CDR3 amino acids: CASSQAAGGYEQYF. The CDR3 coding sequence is TGCGCCAGCAGCCAAGCTGCGGGGGGATACGAGCAGTACTTC.

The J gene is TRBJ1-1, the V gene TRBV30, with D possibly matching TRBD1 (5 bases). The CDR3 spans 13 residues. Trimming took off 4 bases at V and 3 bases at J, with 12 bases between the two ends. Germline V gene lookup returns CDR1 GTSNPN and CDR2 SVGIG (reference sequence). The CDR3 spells CAWTKGAYTEAFF. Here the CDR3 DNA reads TGTGCCTGGACGAAAGGGGCCTACACTGAAGCTTTCTTT.

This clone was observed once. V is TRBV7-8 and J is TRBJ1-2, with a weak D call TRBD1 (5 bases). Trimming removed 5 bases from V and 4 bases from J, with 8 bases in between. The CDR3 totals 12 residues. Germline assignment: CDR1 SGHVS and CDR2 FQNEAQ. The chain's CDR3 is CASSPDSYGYTF. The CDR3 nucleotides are TGTGCCAGCAGCCCAGACAGCTATGGCTACACCTTC.

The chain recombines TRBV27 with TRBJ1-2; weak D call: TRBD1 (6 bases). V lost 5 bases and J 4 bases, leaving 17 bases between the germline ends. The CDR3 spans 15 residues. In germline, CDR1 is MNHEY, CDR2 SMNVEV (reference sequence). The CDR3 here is CASSPNGTPTYGYTF. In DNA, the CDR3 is TGTGCCAGCAGTCCGAACGGGACACCCACCTATGGCTACACCTTC.